This T cell receptor beta chain originates from a study of blood T cell repertoires in COVID-19. Study summary: The United States, Italy and Spain provided the acute and convalescent COVID-19 samples. The analysed material was cDNA or gDNA that came from T cells, B-cell-depleted T cells, or PBMCs.

This clone was seen just once. The ends lost 1 base at V and 4 bases at J; junction bases unmatched: 6. CDR1 and CDR2 from the germline V gene are SGHNT and YENEEA. The CDR3 extends over 16 amino acids. Original methodology: Amplification of reference gene primers provided the estimated nucleated cell counts. TCRdb's table, derived via immunoSEQ multiplex PCR, lists solely in-frame clones and lacks some. Clone size and V and J calls were adopted from that table, with D and trimming inferred from the DNA. The sample records 60,000 to 75,000 clones, roughly 90% being singletons. Sample: peripheral blood. V and J are TRBV11-3 and TRBJ2-5; TRBD2 agrees at 10 bases. This TCR came from a man aged 25-45 years with acute or convalescent COVID-19. This chain's CDR3 is CASSLGASGSGETQYF. CDR3 nucleotides: TGTGCCAGCAGCTTAGGGGCTAGCGGGAGTGGAGAGACCCAGTACTTC.